Listed here are 30 T cell receptor beta chains from one sample, sequenced in a study of technical replicates of blood from several donors. The table came from immunoSEQ multiplex PCR; TCRdb's copy has only in-frame clones and leaves some out. The table has about 56,000 clones, 93% seen once. The specimen sequenced was PBMCs. Receptor source: a human donor in good health. Some clones in this sample may be carry-over from other donors' samples.

V is TRBV9 and J is TRBJ2-3; 11 bases line up with TRBD2. CDR1 and CDR2 (germline): SGDLS, YYNGEE. The V and J ends lost 3 bases and 2 bases, in that order; junction bases with no gene match: 5. CDR3 length equals 16 residues. The CDR3 DNA sequence: TGTGCCAGCAGCGCAGGGACTAGCGGAACCACAGATACGCAGTATTTT. Protein: CASSAGTSGTTDTQYF.

CDR3 region: CASRGGASGNTIYF. DNA of the CDR3: TGTGCCAGCAGAGGAGGGGCCTCTGGAAACACCATATATTTT. The chain links TRBV6-1 to TRBJ1-3; the D gene is possibly TRBD1 (5 bases). This CDR3 contains 14 residues. Trimming cost V 6 bases and J 0 bases, with 9 bases left between them. Germline loops: CDR1 MNHNS, CDR2 SASEGT.

This rearrangement joins TRBV5-1 to TRBJ2-7; TRBD2 aligns across 9 bases. Unmatched junction bases numbered 7, after V lost 0 bases and J lost 3 bases. The germline V gene has CDR1 SGHRS and CDR2 YFSETQ. CDR3 size: 16 residues. Written as DNA, the CDR3 is TGCGCCAGCAGCTTGGAGATGACTAGCGGATTCTACGAGCAGTACTTC. As protein: CASSLEMTSGFYEQYF.

This chain links TRBV7-2 with TRBJ2-7; D is uncertain. V was shortened by 2 bases and J by 6 bases, with 11 bases between the two germline ends. The germline CDR1 and CDR2 sequences are SGHTA and FQGNSA. CDR3 size: 13 residues. CDR3 sequence (DNA): TGTGCCAGCAGCTTAATGGTGATGAGCGAGCAGTACTTC. As protein: CASSLMVMSEQYF.

This chain connects TRBV7-7 to TRBJ2-2, with 9 nucleotides matching TRBD1. V shed 5 bases, J shed 6 bases, and the junction held 7 bases outside the gene matches. CDR1 SSHAT and CDR2 FNYEAQ come from the germline V gene (reference sequence). The CDR3 sequence is 15 residues long. DNA of the CDR3: TGTGCCAGCAGCCCCCGGACAGGGGAGTCCGGGGAGCTGTTTTTT. Translating it yields CASSPRTGESGELFF. Filled out from reference TRBV7-7 and TRBJ2-2, the complete variable domain reads GAGVSQSPRYKVTKRGQDVTLRCDPISSHATLYWYQQALGQGPEFLTYFNYEAQPDKSGLPSDRFSAERPEGSISTLTIQRTEQRDSAMYRCASSPRTGESGELFFGEGSRLTVL.

The chain couples TRBV5-6 to TRBJ2-5; D is uncertain. The length of the CDR3 is 13 residues. V shed 0 bases and J shed 5 bases, with 8 bases lying between them. The germline CDR1 and CDR2 sequences are SGHDT and YYEEEE. The CDR3 loop reads CASSLDRSETQYF. For the CDR3, the DNA is TGTGCCAGCAGCTTGGATAGGAGTGAGACCCAGTACTTC.

The chain links TRBV9 to TRBJ2-1, with TRBD1 as a possible D gene (6 bases). The CDR3 is 15 residues long. V was cut by 0 bases and J by 6 bases, with 13 bases left in between. Germline V gives CDR1 SGDLS, CDR2 YYNGEE. The CDR3 reads CASSVVPGVGNEQFF. CDR3 in DNA: TGTGCCAGCAGCGTAGTCCCAGGGGTTGGCAATGAGCAGTTCTTC.

J is TRBJ2-1 and V is TRBV27; 9 nucleotides match TRBD2. The CDR3 length is 15 residues. V was pared by 2 bases and J by 3 bases, with 2 bases of the junction left unmatched. CDR1 and CDR2 from the germline V gene are MNHEY and SMNVEV (reference sequence). The CDR3 DNA reads TGTGCCAGCAGTTTAAGCGGGAGGATCTACAATGAGCAGTTCTTC. This sequence encodes CASSLSGRIYNEQFF.

This rearrangement joins TRBV11-2 to TRBJ1-6, with TRBD1 as a possible D gene (5 bases). CDR3 length equals 15 residues. The germline V and J ends were trimmed by 0 bases and 9 bases, with 12 bases remaining between them. CDR1 and CDR2 from the germline V gene are SGHAT and FQNNGV. This CDR3 is CASSLDHTGSSPLHF. For the CDR3, the DNA is TGTGCCAGCAGCTTAGATCATACAGGATCTTCACCCCTCCACTTT.

The rearrangement joins TRBV7-3 to TRBJ2-1, with no clear D. Germline assignment: CDR1 SGHTA and CDR2 FQGTGA. Trimming pared 3 bases from V and 5 bases from J, leaving 11 bases between. This CDR3 is built from 14 residues. The CDR3 region is CASSLSSGNNEQFF. As DNA, the CDR3 is TGTGCCAGCAGCTTGAGCTCAGGAAACAATGAGCAGTTCTTC.

The V call is TRBV4-3, the J call TRBJ1-1; 7 nucleotides align to TRBD1. CDR3 length: 14 amino acids. Losses at the gene ends were 0 bases for V and 9 bases for J; bases not matched to a gene: 7. Germline assignment: CDR1 LGHNA and CDR2 YSLEER. CDR3: CASSQERGQGQAFF. The CDR3 DNA is TGCGCCAGCAGCCAAGAGAGGGGGCAGGGACAAGCTTTCTTT.

The chain carries TRBV9 and TRBJ2-1; 10 bases align to TRBD2. The CDR3 runs to 16 residues. Unmatched junction bases numbered 5, after V lost 4 bases and J lost 1 base. The V gene's germline CDR1 is SGDLS and CDR2 YYNGEE. The CDR3 here is CASSPSSGSSYNEQFF. CDR3 nucleotide sequence: TGTGCCAGCAGCCCTTCTAGCGGGAGTTCCTACAATGAGCAGTTCTTC.

The V call is TRBV5-8, the J call TRBJ1-2; D gene ambiguous. The germline gives CDR1 SGHTS, CDR2 YDEGEE. The CDR3 runs to 12 residues. Between the trimmed V and J ends, which lost 2 bases and 8 bases, there was a span of 10 bases. The CDR3 here is CASSFTFRGYTF. DNA for the CDR3: TGTGCCAGCAGCTTCACGTTTCGGGGCTACACCTTC.

CDR3 in DNA: TGTGCCAGCAGTTTCGGACAGGGCAGGAATGAGCAGTTCTTC. Amino acids: CASSFGQGRNEQFF. J is TRBJ2-1 and V is TRBV5-4; 8 nucleotides match TRBD1. CDR3 length equals 14 residues. J lost 7 bases, V lost 5 bases, and 8 bases had no gene match. From germline, CDR1 is SGHNT and CDR2 YYREEE (reference sequence). The whole variable domain, filled in from reference TRBV5-4 and TRBJ2-1, reads ETGVTQSPTHLIKTRGQQVTLRCSSQSGHNTVSWYQQALGQGPQFIFQYYREEENGRGNFPPRFSGLQFPNYSSELNVNALELDDSALYLCASSFGQGRNEQFFGPGTRLTVL.

The chain joins TRBV15 to TRBJ2-7, with D perhaps matching TRBD1 (5 bases). With 5 bases removed from V and 1 base from J, the gap between germline ends came to 12 bases. Germline V CDR1 and CDR2: LNHNV, YYDKDF (reference sequence). This CDR3 has 14 amino acids. CDR3 nucleotides: TGTGCCACCAGCCCTCGGGCAGGGTCCTACGAGCAGTACTTC. It codes for CATSPRAGSYEQYF.

V usage is TRBV12-5 and J usage is TRBJ2-7; D is possibly TRBD2 (6 bases). Trimming shortened V by 2 bases and J by 3 bases, and 17 bases separated the two germline ends. Germline values: CDR1 LGHNT, CDR2 FRNRAP. The CDR3 has 16 residues. CDR3 bases: TGTGCTAGTGGTTTGACCTCCGGGACTCTCGTCTACGAGCAGTACTTC. It codes for CASGLTSGTLVYEQYF.

The CDR3 here is CASSLRDRGGNSPLHF. DNA of the CDR3: TGTGCCAGCAGCCTCCGGGACAGGGGAGGGAATTCACCCCTCCACTTT. The V and J genes are TRBV7-8 and TRBJ1-6, with 10 bases that match TRBD1. The length of the CDR3 is 16 residues. Germline lookup yields CDR1 SGHVS and CDR2 FQNEAQ. The V segment lost 5 bases and the J segment 7 bases; nucleotides outside the gene matches: 8.

This clone has only one observation. This chain uses TRBV30 with TRBJ2-2; D is uncertain. The V and J ends lost 4 bases and 7 bases respectively, with 16 bases between them. The CDR3 spans 14 residues. Germline values: CDR1 GTSNPN, CDR2 SVGIG (reference sequence). CDR3 in amino acids: CAWINTGVSGELFF. CDR3 sequence (DNA): TGTGCCTGGATTAACACCGGAGTTAGCGGGGAGCTGTTTTTT.

The V call is TRBV7-2, the J call TRBJ2-7, with 9 positions matching TRBD1. Looked up from germline, CDR1 is SGHTA and CDR2 is FQGNSA. The junction had 7 bases not matched to a gene; V was cut back by 1 base and J by 12 bases. The CDR3 totals 13 residues. CDR3 in amino acids: CASSLVGQGVAYF. CDR3 bases: TGTGCCAGCAGCTTAGTGGGACAGGGAGTCGCGTACTTC.

The chain uses TRBV7-6 and TRBJ2-1; a possible D gene is TRBD2 (7 bases). Germline CDR1 reads SGHVS; CDR2 reads FNYEAQ. V lost 1 base and J lost 3, with 10 bases in between. The CDR3 totals 15 residues. The CDR3, as DNA: TGTGCCAGCAGCTTAGGGGGGGGCAGCTACAATGAGCAGTTCTTC. Its translation: CASSLGGGSYNEQFF. Complete variable domain (other parts from reference TRBV7-6 and TRBJ2-1): GAGVSQSPRYKVTKRGQDVALRCDPISGHVSLYWYRQALGQGPEFLTYFNYEAQQDKSGLPNDRFSAERPEGSISTLTIQRTEQRDSAMYRCASSLGGGSYNEQFFGPGTRLTVL.

The rearrangement links TRBV7-9 to TRBJ2-5, with 9 bases aligning to TRBD2. Germline values: CDR1 SEHNR, CDR2 FQNEAQ (reference sequence). Trimming took 5 bases from V and 2 from J; bases not matched to a gene: 3. This CDR3 spans 14 amino acids. The CDR3 DNA is TGTGCCAGCAGCACTAGCGGGCGACAAGAGACCCAGTACTTC. It codes for CASSTSGRQETQYF.

The CDR3 loop is CASSDGLAGPQETQYF. The CDR3 DNA follows: TGTGCCAGCAGTGATGGACTAGCGGGGCCCCAAGAGACCCAGTACTTC. The gene calls are TRBV2 and TRBJ2-5, with TRBD2 matching 12 bases. The CDR3 sequence is 16 residues long. After removal of 3 bases from V and 1 base from J, the junction contained 3 bases not matched to a gene. CDR1 is SNHLY, CDR2 FYNNEI, per germline. Looking up the rest from reference TRBV2 and TRBJ2-5 gives the full variable domain: EPEVTQTPSHQVTQMGQEVILRCVPISNHLYFYWYRQILGQKVEFLVSFYNNEISEKSEIFDDQFSVERPDGSNFTLKIRSTKLEDSAMYFCASSDGLAGPQETQYFGPGTRLLVL.

V and J are TRBV7-2 and TRBJ2-7, with TRBD2 as a possible D gene (7 bases). CDR1 is SGHTA and CDR2 is FQGNSA in the germline V gene. The CDR3 totals 18 residues. Trimming pared 1 base from V and 7 bases from J, leaving 26 bases between. As DNA, the CDR3 is TGTGCCAGCAGCTTAGTAGTGGGGGGGGCGGGCAGGTACGCTGAGCAGTACTTC. Translation gives CASSLVVGGAGRYAEQYF.

The rearrangement links TRBV6-6 to TRBJ2-1; TRBD2 matches at 7 bases. CDR1 MNHNY and CDR2 SVGAGI come from the germline V gene (reference sequence). Trimming cost V 2 bases and J 8 bases; bases outside gene matches: 6. This CDR3 is 14 amino acids long. The CDR3 coding sequence is TGTGCCAGCAGTTACGGGATCCGGGGGGATGAGCAGTTCTTC. This translates into CASSYGIRGDEQFF.

V is TRBV27 and J is TRBJ1-5, with D possibly TRBD1 on 6 matching bases. V was shortened by 2 bases and J by 4 bases, with 15 bases between the two germline ends. Germline V gene data show CDR1 as MNHEY and CDR2 as SMNVEV (reference sequence). The CDR3 length is 16 residues. CDR3 amino acids: CASSLEYGGPNQPQHF. The CDR3 DNA follows: TGTGCCAGCAGTTTAGAATACGGGGGGCCGAATCAGCCCCAGCATTTT.

V gene TRBV5-1 combines with J gene TRBJ2-2; 10 bases fit TRBD1. Germline V gene lookup returns CDR1 SGHRS and CDR2 YFSETQ. This CDR3 is 15 amino acids long. The V gene end was trimmed by 2 bases and the J gene end by 8 bases; junction bases not matched to a gene: 6. The CDR3 DNA reads TGCGCCAGCAGCTTAAGACAGGGGGCCTCGGGGGAGCTGTTTTTT. It encodes CASSLRQGASGELFF.

The J gene is TRBJ1-6, the V gene TRBV18, with D possibly being TRBD1 (5 bases). Germline V gives CDR1 KGHSH, CDR2 LQKENI. The CDR3 is 14 residues long. V was shortened by 4 bases and J by 8 bases, with 12 bases between the two germline ends. The CDR3 nucleotides read TGTGCCAGCTCACTGTTCACAGGAGATTCACCCCTCCACTTT. Its translation: CASSLFTGDSPLHF.

This sequence joins TRBV11-2 and TRBJ1-1, with a tentative D call TRBD1 (5 bases). This CDR3 has 16 amino acids. V shed 1 base and J shed 4 bases, with 16 bases lying between them. Germline CDR1 is SGHAT and CDR2 is FQNNGV. The CDR3: CASSLVAVGGGTEAFF. The CDR3 DNA sequence: TGTGCCAGCAGCTTAGTAGCGGTCGGGGGGGGCACTGAAGCTTTCTTT.

A remark on this clone: An end of the junction does not agree with germline; a read error may underlie this. The CDR3 here is CASTPGFGGNAEAFF. CDR3 nucleotide sequence: TGTGCCAGCACTCCTGGTTTCGGGGGGAACGCTGAAGCTTTCTTT. The chain has TRBV6-1 and TRBJ1-1, with a weak D call TRBD1 (5 bases). The length of the CDR3 is 15 residues. Per the germline V gene, CDR1 is MNHNS and CDR2 is SASEGT.

The chain is built from TRBV4-3 and TRBJ2-2; maybe TRBD2 (6 bases). The CDR3 has 14 amino acids. Trimming removed 4 bases from V and 6 bases from J, with 12 bases in between. Germline V gives CDR1 LGHNA, CDR2 YSLEER. CDR3 DNA sequence: TGCGCCAGCAGCCCCTGGATAGCGGCCGGGGAGCTGTTTTTT. This codes for CASSPWIAAGELFF.